These 16 T cell receptor beta chains share one sample of origin, sequenced in a study of human versus mouse CDR3 diversity and MHC coevolution. Sequencing used immunoSEQ multiplex PCR; TCRdb keeps in-frame clones, though not all of them. The sample holds roughly 80,000 clones, around 95% seen once. The sample comprised naive CD4+ T cells from blood. Stated subset: CD45RO-negative CD62L-positive naive CD4 T cells. The source of these receptors is a person aged 25 to 75 in good health.

This clone was observed a single time. The rearrangement joins TRBV19 to TRBJ2-1, with a weak D call TRBD1 (6 bases). Trimming removed 5 bases at V and 1 base at J, with 12 bases between. Germline V lookup: CDR1 LNHDA, CDR2 SQIVND (reference sequence). The length of the CDR3 is 15 residues. In DNA form, the CDR3 reads TGTGCCAGTAGTGTAAGGGGGTTATCCTACAATGAGCAGTTCTTC. It translates to CASSVRGLSYNEQFF.

The J gene is TRBJ1-1, the V gene TRBV5-1; D not resolved. The CDR3 has 14 amino acids. V was cut by 0 bases and J by 8 bases, with 14 bases left in between. Germline CDR1 reads SGHRS; CDR2 reads YFSETQ. In nucleotides, the CDR3 is TGCGCCAGCAGCTTGGACGCGGCCTCGAGGGAAGCTTTCTTT. It translates to CASSLDAASREAFF.

The chain employs TRBV7-2 and TRBJ2-3; D gene uncertain. The CDR3 runs to 15 residues. Between the trimmed V and J ends, which lost 2 bases and 2 bases, there was a span of 11 bases. CDR1 is SGHTA, CDR2 FQGNSA, per germline. The CDR3 protein is CASSLSSYDTDTQYF. DNA for the CDR3: TGTGCCAGCAGCTTAAGTAGCTACGACACAGATACGCAGTATTTT.

The chain links TRBV2 to TRBJ2-1; no clear D. Looked up from germline, CDR1 is SNHLY and CDR2 is FYNNEI. This CDR3 contains 16 residues. The V end lost 6 bases, the J end lost 0 bases, and 15 bases lay between the germline ends. CDR3 amino acids: CASRFDLLSSYNEQFF. CDR3 DNA: TGTGCCAGCAGGTTTGATCTCCTGAGCTCCTACAATGAGCAGTTCTTC.

The CDR3, as DNA: TGTGCCAGCTCAACCCGCGACAGGGTTGAGCAGTTCTTC. Translating gives CASSTRDRVEQFF. The chain has TRBV18 and TRBJ2-1; 7 nucleotides align to TRBD1. With V trimmed by 5 bases and J by 9 bases, 7 bases remained unmatched. Germline V gene data show CDR1 as KGHSH and CDR2 as LQKENI. The CDR3 runs 13 residues.

For the CDR3, the DNA is TGTGCCAGCTCACCACGGGAGGGAATAGCGGGCTTCCAGTTCTTC. Translation gives CASSPREGIAGFQFF. This chain joins TRBV18 and TRBJ2-1, with TRBD2 identical over 7 bases. V lost 1 base, J lost 13 bases, and 13 bases stayed unmatched. CDR3 length: 15 residues. CDR1 is KGHSH, CDR2 LQKENI, per germline. The full variable domain, rest sourced from reference TRBV18 and TRBJ2-1, is NAGVMQNPRHLVRRRGQEARLRCSPMKGHSHVYWYRQLPEEGLKFMVYLQKENIIDESGMPKERFSAEFPKEGPSILRIQQVVRGDSAAYFCASSPREGIAGFQFFGPGTRLTVL.

This sequence joins TRBV6-1 and TRBJ1-1; D unclear. Trimming stripped 5 bases from V and 5 bases from J, with 6 bases between. This CDR3 comprises 11 residues. Germline V gives CDR1 MNHNS, CDR2 SASEGT. The chain's CDR3 is CASSPGTEAFF. The CDR3 nucleotides read TGTGCCAGCAGTCCGGGGACTGAAGCTTTCTTT.

The chain links TRBV4-1 to TRBJ2-1; TRBD2 matches 10 bases. Losses at the gene ends were 8 bases for V and 1 base for J; bases not matched to a gene: 5. Looked up from germline, CDR1 is MGHRA and CDR2 is YSYEKL. The CDR3 runs 15 residues. CDR3 nucleotide sequence: TGCGCCAGCGGAGGACTAGCGGCTTCCTACAATGAGCAGTTCTTC. Translated, it gives CASGGLAASYNEQFF.

The genes are TRBV11-2 and TRBJ2-2; 7 positions match TRBD1. Losses at the gene ends were 2 bases for V and 5 bases for J; bases not matched to a gene: 5. The CDR3 is 15 amino acids. The germline gives CDR1 SGHAT, CDR2 FQNNGV. DNA of the CDR3: TGTGCCAGCAGCTTACTTTCAGGGGGAACCGGGGAGCTGTTTTTT. Amino acid sequence: CASSLLSGGTGELFF.

This chain links TRBV29-1 with TRBJ2-7; 12 bases map to TRBD1. Germline CDR1 SQVTM, CDR2 ANQGSEA. The length of the CDR3 is 14 residues. V lost 8 bases, J lost 7 bases, and 12 bases stayed unmatched. This CDR3 reads CSPSGGQGAEEQYF. CDR3 DNA sequence: TGCAGCCCCTCAGGGGGACAGGGGGCGGAGGAGCAGTACTTC.

The V call is TRBV7-2, the J call TRBJ2-2; 10 positions match TRBD1. Germline CDR1 SGHTA, CDR2 FQGNSA. V shed 5 bases, J shed 6 bases, and the junction held 3 bases outside the gene matches. This CDR3 comprises 14 residues. The CDR3 sequence: CASSRDRGPGELFF. CDR3 nucleotides: TGTGCCAGCAGCCGGGACAGGGGTCCCGGGGAGCTGTTTTTT.

The J gene is TRBJ2-3, the V gene TRBV25-1, with 7 bases lining up with TRBD1. Per germline, CDR1 MGHDK and CDR2 SYGVNS. J gave up 5 bases and V 1 base, and 9 bases lay outside the gene matches. The length of the CDR3 is 16 residues. The CDR3 DNA reads as TGTGCCAGCAGTGAATTGTCAGGGGGATGGAAAGATACGCAGTATTTT. This codes for CASSELSGGWKDTQYF.

This chain links TRBV7-2 with TRBJ2-7; TRBD2 might be the D (7 bases). Germline CDR1 SGHTA, CDR2 FQGNSA. Trimming removed 1 base from V and 3 bases from J, with 16 bases in between. The CDR3 has 16 amino acids. CDR3 amino acids: CASSLVSGGPNYEQYF. CDR3 coding DNA: TGTGCCAGCAGCTTAGTGTCGGGGGGCCCTAACTACGAGCAGTACTTC.

This chain connects TRBV30 to TRBJ1-2; D not resolved. Trimming left V 0 bases short and J 3 bases short, with 17 bases between. Germline assignment: CDR1 GTSNPN and CDR2 SVGIG (reference sequence). This CDR3 has 16 residues. The CDR3 region is CAWSVRTDRSDYGYTF. The CDR3 coding sequence is TGTGCCTGGAGTGTACGTACGGACCGTAGCGACTATGGCTACACCTTC.

The genes are TRBV9 and TRBJ2-1, with 12 bases matching TRBD2. Trimming at V came to 2 bases and at J to 7 bases, leaving 7 bases not matched to a gene. Germline values: CDR1 SGDLS, CDR2 YYNGEE. This CDR3 comprises 16 residues. The CDR3 nucleotides are TGTGCCAGCAGCGTCCGTTCTAGCGGGAGGGCAAATGAGCAGTTCTTC. It codes for CASSVRSSGRANEQFF.

A note on this clone: Other DNA variants within this sample encode the same CDR3. The V and J genes are TRBV27 and TRBJ1-3; perhaps TRBD1 as D (6 bases). V lost 4 bases to trimming and J lost 1 base, with 11 bases between them. This CDR3 has 15 amino acids. Looked up from germline, CDR1 is MNHEY and CDR2 is SMNVEV (reference sequence). The CDR3 DNA is TGTGCCAGCAGTTCCAGGGGTACTTCTGGAAACACCATATATTTT. It specifies CASSSRGTSGNTIYF.